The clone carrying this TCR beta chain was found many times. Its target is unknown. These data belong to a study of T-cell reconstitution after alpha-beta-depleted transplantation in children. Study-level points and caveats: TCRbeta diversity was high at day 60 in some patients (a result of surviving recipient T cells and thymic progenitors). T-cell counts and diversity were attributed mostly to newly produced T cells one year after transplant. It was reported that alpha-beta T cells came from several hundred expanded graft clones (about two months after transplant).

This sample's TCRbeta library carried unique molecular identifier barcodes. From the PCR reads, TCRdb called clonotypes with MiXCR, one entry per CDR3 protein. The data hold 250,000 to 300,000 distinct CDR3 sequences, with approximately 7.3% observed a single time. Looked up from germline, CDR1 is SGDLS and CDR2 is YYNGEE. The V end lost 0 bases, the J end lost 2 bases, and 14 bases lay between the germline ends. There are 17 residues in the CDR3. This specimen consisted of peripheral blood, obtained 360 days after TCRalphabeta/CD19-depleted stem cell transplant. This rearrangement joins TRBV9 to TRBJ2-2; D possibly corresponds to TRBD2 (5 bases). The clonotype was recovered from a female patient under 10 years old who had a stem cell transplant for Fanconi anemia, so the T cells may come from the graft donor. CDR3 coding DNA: TGTGCCAGCAGCGTAGCCGGGGTTCCCTACAACACCGGGGAGCTGTTTTTT. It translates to CASSVAGVPYNTGELFF.